This entry describes one TCR beta chain. What it binds is unknown. This sample was taken from a study of cytomegalovirus exposure and HLA in healthy donors. The study, taken as a whole, reports: Only CMV serostatus was available as immune exposure information. Trimming of TCR beta V- and J-genes showed a link, identified in a later analysis, to a missense DCLRE1C variant. Researchers reported from a later analysis that most CMV-associated TCR beta chains appeared HLA-restricted.

Primers for the PCR totalled 60 Vbeta and 13 Jbeta. Sequencing used immunoSEQ multiplex PCR; TCRdb keeps in-frame clones, though not all of them. The sample has roughly 110,000 clones, 60% to 75% seen once; the top ten hold around 7.8%. CDR1 is SGHTA, CDR2 FQGNSA, per germline. V gave up 5 bases and J gave up 3 bases; unmatched junction bases: 9. The CDR3 runs to 15 residues. Sequenced: PBMCs. This clonotype originated in a man between 25 and 39 years old in good health and CMV-seronegative. The rearrangement uses TRBV7-2 and TRBJ2-7; 8 nucleotides line up with TRBD2. CDR3 region: CASSQFSGGSYEQYF. In DNA, the CDR3 is TGTGCCAGCAGCCAATTCTCGGGGGGGAGCTACGAGCAGTACTTC.